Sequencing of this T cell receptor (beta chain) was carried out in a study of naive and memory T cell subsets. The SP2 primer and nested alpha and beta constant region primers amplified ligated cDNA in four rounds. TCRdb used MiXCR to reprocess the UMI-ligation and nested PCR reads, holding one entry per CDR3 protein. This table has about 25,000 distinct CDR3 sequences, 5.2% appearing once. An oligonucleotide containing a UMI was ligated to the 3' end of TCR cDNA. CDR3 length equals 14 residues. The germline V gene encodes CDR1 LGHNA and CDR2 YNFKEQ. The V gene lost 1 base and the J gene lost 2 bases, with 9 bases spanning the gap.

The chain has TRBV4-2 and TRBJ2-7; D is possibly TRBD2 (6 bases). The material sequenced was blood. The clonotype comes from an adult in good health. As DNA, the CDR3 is TGTGCCAGCAGCCAAGGGAGGGCCCCCTACGAGCAGTACTTC. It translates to CASSQGRAPYEQYF.